This TCR beta chain emerged from a study of CD8 T cells in ankylosing spondylitis (TCRdb year 2017). As for the study more broadly: The study set out to find disease-linked TCR variants by profiling T cell receptor beta repertoires in ankylosing spondylitis patients and healthy donors. Samples of peripheral blood were taken, and for ankylosing spondylitis patients, synovial fluid was collected as well. The full study cohort comprised 25 or so ankylosing spondylitis patients and around 100 healthy donors.

The full study reports these points: According to the report, matched synovial fluid samples from ankylosing spondylitis patients were significantly enriched for the disease-linked clones. Some motif variants were previously reported in synovial fluid and blood of reactive arthritis patients, suggesting common disease-initiation mechanisms. Blood from ankylosing spondylitis patients appeared to be characterized by a TCR beta motif made up of about 8 highly homologous amino acid variants. A CD8+ phenotype was shown by the disease-linked clones, which were found at relatively low frequencies in peripheral blood.

The CDR3 sequence holds 16 residues, the cysteine and phenylalanine included. Just the 48-base CDR3 DNA is kept, in frame starting at base 1. CDR1 and CDR2 are read off the germline V gene as SGHRS and YFSETQ. Unmatched junction bases come to 5, with V trimmed by 2 bases and J by 0 bases. This clonotype was seen repeatedly, ten times or more. Its antigen has not been determined. Base qualities are not recorded, but no much larger clone differs from it by a single base. The sequencer was an Illumina HiSeq 2500. TCR beta libraries were prepared by quantitative 5'-RACE with molecular barcodes. Per the authors' processing: A new computational method, built on a probabilistic model of VDJ rearrangement, was used to identify disease-linked TCR variants. In TCRdb, the public reads were trimmed at Q25 with fastp and aligned with MiXCR, with productive beta chains retained. Entries are consolidated by CDR3 protein sequence, retaining the most common genes and DNA. The V and J calls and clone size come from TCRdb's table, not from the authors' own analysis. A total of fewer than 550,000 distinct CDR3 sequences appear in this sample, over 4% of them only once. Under 4.5% of the sample comes from the top ten.

The sequence came from a male donor with ankylosing spondylitis. Sequencing input: blood, either unsorted or a sorted T cell fraction (not recorded which). The rearranged chain carries TRBV5-1 and TRBJ1-3; 7 bases in the junction line up with TRBD1. The DNA sequence reads TGCGCCAGCAGCTTTGGGACAGAGAGCTCTGGAAACACCATATATTTT. It specifies CASSFGTESSGNTIYF.